This T cell receptor beta chain emerged from a study of blood T cells in healthy people across ages. PCR was performed a second time for roughly 7 to 12 cycles using a sample-barcoded 5' primer and a J-beta primer mix. MiXCR was run by TCRdb on the 5' RACE reads, yielding one entry per CDR3 protein. The sample includes about 930,000 distinct CDR3 sequences, roughly 28% of them seen just once. V was shortened by 6 bases and J by 0 bases, with 11 bases between the two germline ends. The CDR3 is made up of 14 amino acids. These data also featured in a second study, about T cells of mothers and their children.

The rearrangement links TRBV12-3 or TRBV12-4 to TRBJ1-1; D ambiguous. The source of this sequence is a middle-aged woman in good health. Sequenced material: blood. The CDR3 loop reads CASRVEAMNTEAFF. In DNA form, the CDR3 reads TGTGCCAGCAGGGTAGAGGCGATGAACACTGAAGCTTTCTTT.